This TCR beta chain was obtained from a study of cytomegalovirus exposure and HLA in healthy donors. Study conclusions and caveats: TRBV6-2, TRBV6-3 and some other V segments were excluded as indistinguishable. Associated with cytomegalovirus, according to the listing, were some 180 TCR beta chains.

PCR primers comprised 60 Vbeta and 13 Jbeta primers. Data came from immunoSEQ multiplex PCR; TCRdb stores just in-frame clones and leaves some out. This sample yields under 150,000 clones, of which 81% are seen a single time; 0.55% to 0.85% belongs to the top ten. Of note for this clone: Its antigen remains unidentified.

Every donor was a healthy person donating bone marrow. Trimming cost V 3 bases and J 6 bases; bases outside gene matches: 10. CDR3 length: 15 amino acids. Germline V CDR1 and CDR2: WNHNN, SYGVQD (reference sequence). The rearrangement joins TRBV10-1 to TRBJ2-7; 8 nucleotides match TRBD1. The specimen sequenced was PBMCs. This sequence was found in a man younger than 35 in good health and CMV-seronegative. The CDR3 bases are TGCGCCAGCAGTGACCCCGCCTTTGACAGGGGCGAGCAGTACTTC. Residues: CASSDPAFDRGEQYF.